Below, one T cell receptor (beta chain) is given with its context. Its antigen is not identified. This entry is derived from a study of T cell responses to AZD1222 COVID-19 vaccine. Profiling relied on immunoSEQ multiplex PCR, and the TCRdb table lists in-frame clones only, not all of them. The sample yields 130,000 or so clones, approximately 95% seen once. Germline lookup yields CDR1 SGHDT and CDR2 YYEEEE. Trimming shortened V by 7 bases and J by 2 bases, and 16 bases separated the two germline ends. This CDR3 has 14 amino acids. Study results and caveats: Targets within unmutated variant regions were reportedly found for nearly half of spike-specific TCRs. Clonal diversity was possibly underestimated, and the donors were mostly white British, with more females. At baseline, just a handful of AZD1222 recipients tested seropositive. Repertoire sampling was restricted to post-peak T cell response timepoints.

J is TRBJ2-7 and V is TRBV5-6; D gene uncertain. The TCR comes from an adult in good health. The sequencing here drew on peripheral blood, taken on day 0 of MenACWY control vaccination. Here the CDR3 reads CASVAPGRAYEQYF. CDR3 coding DNA: TGTGCCAGCGTGGCCCCTGGCAGAGCCTACGAGCAGTACTTC. Together with reference TRBV5-6 and TRBJ2-7, the CDR3 gives the full variable domain: DAGVTQSPTHLIKTRGQQVTLRCSPKSGHDTVSWYQQALGQGPQFIFQYYEEEERQRGNFPDRFSGHQFPNYSSELNVNALLLGDSALYLCASVAPGRAYEQYFGPGTRLTVT.